This is a list of T cell receptor beta chains from one sample in a study of blood T cell repertoires in COVID-19. Sequenced by immunoSEQ multiplex PCR; TCRdb stores in-frame clones only, minus some. The sample lists a few hundred thousand clones; about 85% were seen once. Sequences were obtained from PBMCs or T cells enriched from blood (not recorded which). Source of these receptors: a man aged 40-49 years who had recovered from COVID-19. CDR3s include the opening cysteine and the closing phenylalanine or tryptophan. Each record gives: D gene, clone size, V gene, J gene, CDR3 protein, CDR3 DNA. The D gene is left open where the match is weak. Not every row has a clone size; where given, it reads once, few, many or a size class.

D: TRBD2
size: once
V: TRBV15
J: TRBJ2-7
CDR3: CATSTLGGSYEQYF
DNA: TGTGCCACCAGCACGCTTGGCGGGAGTTACGAGCAGTACTTC

D: TRBD1
size: .
V: TRBV27
J: TRBJ2-3
CDR3: CASSRQGSGTDTQYF
DNA: TGTGCCAGCAGTAGACAGGGGTCTGGCACAGATACGCAGTATTTT

D: .
size: .
V: TRBV30
J: TRBJ1-1
CDR3: CAWRAQTANTEAFF
DNA: TGTGCCTGGAGGGCCCAGACAGCAAACACTGAAGCTTTCTTT

D: .
size: few
V: TRBV4-3
J: TRBJ1-6
CDR3: CASSQEGQIDRSPLHF
DNA: TGCGCCAGCAGCCAAGAAGGACAGATCGATCGATCACCCCTCCACTTT

D: TRBD2
size: .
V: TRBV11-2
J: TRBJ2-3
CDR3: CASSPQGLAGVMDTQYF
DNA: TGTGCCAGCAGCCCCCAGGGACTAGCGGGAGTAATGGATACGCAGTATTTT

D: .
size: .
V: TRBV3-1/TRBV3-2
J: TRBJ2-7
CDR3: CASSHRQAATYEQYF
DNA: TGTGCCAGCAGCCATAGACAGGCAGCCACCTACGAGCAGTACTTC

D: .
size: .
V: TRBV2
J: TRBJ1-5
CDR3: CASSDSGYAYQPQHF
DNA: TGTGCCAGCAGTGATTCGGGGTATGCGTATCAGCCCCAGCATTTT

D: TRBD2
size: .
V: TRBV11-2
J: TRBJ2-3
CDR3: CASSSLSGRTDTQYF
DNA: TGTGCCAGCAGCTCGCTTAGCGGGCGCACAGATACGCAGTATTTT

D: .
size: .
V: TRBV4-3
J: TRBJ1-2
CDR3: CASSLKTGPNYGYTF
DNA: TGCGCCAGCAGCTTAAAGACAGGTCCGAACTATGGCTACACCTTC

D: TRBD1
size: .
V: TRBV28
J: TRBJ2-7
CDR3: CASSSAGGQGEYEQYF
DNA: TGTGCCAGCAGTTCCGCCGGGGGACAGGGAGAGTACGAGCAGTACTTC

D: TRBD1
size: .
V: TRBV9
J: TRBJ2-2
CDR3: CASSLEGAATTGELFF
DNA: TGTGCCAGCAGCCTAGAGGGGGCAGCGACCACCGGGGAGCTGTTTTTT

D: TRBD2
size: .
V: TRBV7-2
J: TRBJ2-7
CDR3: CASSPGTSLWVAVEQYF
DNA: TGTGCCAGCAGTCCCGGGACTAGCTTGTGGGTCGCAGTCGAGCAGTACTTC

D: TRBD1
size: .
V: TRBV7-3
J: TRBJ2-3
CDR3: CASSLLGQGGTDTQYF
DNA: TGTGCCAGCAGCCTCCTTGGACAGGGTGGCACAGATACGCAGTATTTT

D: .
size: .
V: TRBV7-2
J: TRBJ1-1
CDR3: CASSLIRGYTEAFF
DNA: TGTGCCAGCAGCTTAATCCGAGGGTACACTGAAGCTTTCTTT

D: TRBD1
size: .
V: TRBV7-3
J: TRBJ1-2
CDR3: CASSSGTGGNYGYTF
DNA: TGTGCCAGCAGCTCTGGGACAGGAGGAAACTATGGCTACACCTTC

D: TRBD2
size: .
V: TRBV7-2
J: TRBJ2-1
CDR3: CASSFGTSGTLNEQFF
DNA: TGTGCCAGCAGCTTTGGGACTAGCGGGACGTTAAATGAGCAGTTCTTC

D: TRBD1
size: .
V: TRBV13
J: TRBJ1-1
CDR3: CATSNRDRGFATEAFF
DNA: TGTGCCACTTCGAACCGGGACAGGGGATTCGCCACTGAAGCTTTCTTT

D: .
size: .
V: TRBV11-2
J: TRBJ1-2
CDR3: CASSFSNGGGYTF
DNA: TGTGCCAGCAGCTTCAGTAATGGCGGAGGCTACACCTTC

D: .
size: .
V: TRBV4-1
J: TRBJ1-1
CDR3: CASTRKQGQVEAFF
DNA: TGCGCCAGCACCCGAAAGCAAGGTCAGGTAGAAGCTTTCTTT

D: .
size: .
V: TRBV4-1
J: TRBJ2-1
CDR3: CASSQGGGLAAYNEQFF
DNA: TGCGCCAGCAGCCAAGGGGGCGGGTTAGCGGCATACAATGAGCAGTTCTTC

D: .
size: .
V: TRBV28
J: TRBJ1-1
CDR3: CACTVNTEAFF
DNA: TGTGCCTGTACAGTGAACACTGAAGCTTTCTTT

D: .
size: .
V: TRBV28
J: TRBJ1-4
CDR3: CASSIRRLVGEKLFF
DNA: TGTGCCAGCAGTATCAGGAGGTTGGTGGGTGAAAAACTGTTTTTT

D: .
size: .
V: TRBV5-5
J: TRBJ1-1
CDR3: CASSLKGVGTEAFF
DNA: TGTGCCAGCAGCTTGAAAGGGGTGGGCACTGAAGCTTTCTTT